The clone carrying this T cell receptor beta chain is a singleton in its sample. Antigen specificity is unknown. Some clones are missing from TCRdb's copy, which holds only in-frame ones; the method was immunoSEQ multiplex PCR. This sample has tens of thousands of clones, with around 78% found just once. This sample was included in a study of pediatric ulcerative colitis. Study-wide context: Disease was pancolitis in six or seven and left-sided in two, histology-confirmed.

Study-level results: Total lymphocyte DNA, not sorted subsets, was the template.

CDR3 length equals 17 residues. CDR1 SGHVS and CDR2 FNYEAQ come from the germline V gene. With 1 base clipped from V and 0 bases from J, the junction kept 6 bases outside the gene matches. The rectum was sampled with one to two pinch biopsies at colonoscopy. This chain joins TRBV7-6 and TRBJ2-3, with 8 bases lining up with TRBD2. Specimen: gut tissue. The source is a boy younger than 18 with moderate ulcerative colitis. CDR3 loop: CASSLGSSGVSTDTQYF. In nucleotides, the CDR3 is TGTGCCAGCAGCTTAGGTAGTAGCGGGGTTAGCACAGATACGCAGTATTTT.